Listed below are T cell receptor beta chains from one sample, sequenced in a study of beta chain features in type 1 diabetes. The protocol was immunoSEQ multiplex PCR, while the TCRdb copy is restricted to in-frame clones and leaves out a portion. The sample includes 130,000 or so clones, about a tenth seen only once; the top ten take around 0.63%. Sequencing was performed on central memory CD4+ T cells from blood. The origin of the receptors is a man between 18 and 29 years old in good health. CDR3s leave out the opening cysteine and the closing phenylalanine or tryptophan.

J gene: TRBJ2-1
CDR3 length: 13
V gene: TRBV7-3
CDR3 protein: ASSFGLAGTHEQF

J gene: TRBJ1-2
CDR3 length: 10
V gene: TRBV7-9
CDR3 protein: AFEQGHYGYT

J gene: TRBJ1-4
CDR3 length: 11
V gene: TRBV7-2
CDR3 protein: ASSLGVREKLF

J gene: TRBJ1-5
CDR3 length: 11
V gene: TRBV29-1
CDR3 protein: SVEDPTFRSQH

J gene: TRBJ1-2
CDR3 length: 15
V gene: TRBV2
CDR3 protein: ASSERGAEGGDYGYT

J gene: TRBJ1-3
CDR3 length: 14
V gene: TRBV4-1
CDR3 protein: ASSQAVQFTGNTIY

J gene: TRBJ2-6
CDR3 length: 15
V gene: TRBV5-1
CDR3 protein: ASSLRPQDSGANVLT

J gene: TRBJ2-5
CDR3 length: 12
V gene: TRBV30
CDR3 protein: AWSEDRTGETQY

J gene: TRBJ2-5
CDR3 length: 13
V gene: TRBV6-6
CDR3 protein: ASSYSTGIQETQY

J gene: TRBJ2-1
CDR3 length: 9
V gene: TRBV20-1
CDR3 protein: STGGPIEQF

J gene: TRBJ2-2
CDR3 length: 12
V gene: TRBV5-4
CDR3 protein: ASSIGQNTGELF

J gene: TRBJ1-2
CDR3 length: 15
V gene: TRBV5-1
CDR3 protein: ASSLGDRGRGNYGYT

J gene: TRBJ2-5
CDR3 length: 10
V gene: TRBV30
CDR3 protein: AWRSSGETQY

J gene: NA
CDR3 length: 14
V gene: TRBV4-2
CDR3 protein: ASSQVGGRGAYEQY

J gene: TRBJ2-5
CDR3 length: 11
V gene: TRBV5-5
CDR3 protein: ASSPGGQETQY

J gene: TRBJ2-4
CDR3 length: 11
V gene: TRBV9
CDR3 protein: ASSADSRNIQY

J gene: TRBJ1-2
CDR3 length: 11
V gene: TRBV5-1
CDR3 protein: ASSLGGGHGYT

J gene: TRBJ1-4
CDR3 length: 11
V gene: TRBV7-2
CDR3 protein: ASSLELREKLF

J gene: TRBJ1-6
CDR3 length: 13
V gene: TRBV7-2
CDR3 protein: ASSFLGGNNSPLH